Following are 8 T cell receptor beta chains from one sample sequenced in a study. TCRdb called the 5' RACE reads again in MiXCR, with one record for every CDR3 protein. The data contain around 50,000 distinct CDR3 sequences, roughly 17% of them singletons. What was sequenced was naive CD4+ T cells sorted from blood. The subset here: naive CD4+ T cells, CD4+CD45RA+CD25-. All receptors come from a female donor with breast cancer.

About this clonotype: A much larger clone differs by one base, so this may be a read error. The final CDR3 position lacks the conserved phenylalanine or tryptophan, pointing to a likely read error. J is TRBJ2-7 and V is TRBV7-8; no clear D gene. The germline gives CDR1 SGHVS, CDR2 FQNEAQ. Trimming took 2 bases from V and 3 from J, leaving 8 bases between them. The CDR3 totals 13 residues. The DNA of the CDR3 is TGTGCCAGCAGCTTAATTGAGCACTACGAGCAGTACTCC. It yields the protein CASSLIEHYEQYS.

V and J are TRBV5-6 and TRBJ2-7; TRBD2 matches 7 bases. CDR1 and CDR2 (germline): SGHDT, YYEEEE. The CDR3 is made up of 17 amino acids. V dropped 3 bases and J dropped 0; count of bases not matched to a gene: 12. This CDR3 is CASSWGGYGGISYEQYF. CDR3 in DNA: TGTGCCAGCAGCTGGGGGGGTTATGGCGGAATCTCCTACGAGCAGTACTTC.

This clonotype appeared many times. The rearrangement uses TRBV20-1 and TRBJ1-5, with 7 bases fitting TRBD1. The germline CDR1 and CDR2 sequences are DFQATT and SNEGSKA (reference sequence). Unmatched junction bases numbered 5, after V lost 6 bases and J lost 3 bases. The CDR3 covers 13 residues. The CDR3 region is CSAVQGPNQPQHF. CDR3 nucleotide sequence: TGCAGTGCCGTACAGGGGCCCAATCAGCCCCAGCATTTT.

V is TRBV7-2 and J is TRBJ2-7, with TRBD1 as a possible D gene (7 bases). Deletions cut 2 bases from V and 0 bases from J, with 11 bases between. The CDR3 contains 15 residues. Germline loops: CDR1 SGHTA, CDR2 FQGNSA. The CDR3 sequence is CASSLSGGLSYEQYF. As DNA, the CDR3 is TGTGCCAGCAGCTTATCAGGGGGGCTCTCCTACGAGCAGTACTTC.

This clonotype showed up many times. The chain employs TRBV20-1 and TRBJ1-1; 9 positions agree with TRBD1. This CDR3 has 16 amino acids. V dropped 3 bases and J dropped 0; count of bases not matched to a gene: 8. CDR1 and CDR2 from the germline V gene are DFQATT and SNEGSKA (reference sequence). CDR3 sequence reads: CSARSGQGPLNTEAFF. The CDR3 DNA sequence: TGCAGTGCTAGGAGTGGACAGGGGCCCTTGAACACTGAAGCTTTCTTT.

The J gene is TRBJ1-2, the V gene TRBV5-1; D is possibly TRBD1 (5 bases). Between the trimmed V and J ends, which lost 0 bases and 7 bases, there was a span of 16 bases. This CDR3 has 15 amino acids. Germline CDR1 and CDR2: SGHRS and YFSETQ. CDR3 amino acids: CASSLGGSGDAGYTF. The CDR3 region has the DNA TGCGCCAGCAGCTTGGGCGGCAGTGGGGACGCTGGCTACACCTTC.

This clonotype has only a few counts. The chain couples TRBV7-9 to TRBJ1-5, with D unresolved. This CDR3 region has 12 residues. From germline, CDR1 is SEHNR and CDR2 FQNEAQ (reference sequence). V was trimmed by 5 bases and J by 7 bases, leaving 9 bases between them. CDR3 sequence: CASSRDNQPQHF. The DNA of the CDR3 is TGTGCCAGCAGCAGAGACAACCAGCCCCAGCATTTT.

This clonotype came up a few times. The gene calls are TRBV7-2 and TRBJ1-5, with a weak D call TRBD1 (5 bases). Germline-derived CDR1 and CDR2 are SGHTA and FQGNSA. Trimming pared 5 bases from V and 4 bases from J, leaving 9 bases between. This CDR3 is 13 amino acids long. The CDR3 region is CASSQGWNQPQHF. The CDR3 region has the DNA TGTGCCAGCAGCCAGGGTTGGAATCAGCCCCAGCATTTT.